This entry describes one T cell receptor (beta chain). There is no known antigen for this receptor. No base-level quality is on record; no much larger clone is a single base apart. This specimen comes from a study of blood T cell repertoires in COVID-19 (dated by TCRdb to the early 2020s). About the study as a whole: Samples from collaborators originated in the United States, Italy and Spain and spanned both the acute and convalescent phases of COVID-19. The dataset comprised deeply sampled blood TCRbeta repertoires from subjects exposed to, actively infected with, or recovered from COVID-19. Samples were obtained from the ongoing ImmuneRACE study (first 160 participants) and from 1,200 or so subjects provided by 6 global collaborators. The repertoires were released in a freely available public database meant as a resource for research on the immune response to SARS-CoV-2. The prospective study material was composed of cDNA or gDNA derived from T cells, B-cell-depleted T cells, or PBMCs. Where available, HLA class I and class II types were obtained from metadata supplied by the sample provider rather than from assay-based typing. Nearly every sample came with metadata listing a de-identified subject ID, COVID-19 status, age in years and sex. Results and caveats for the whole study, not just this receptor: The amount of clinical and demographic metadata varied by source and participant and was provided uncurated.

The immunoSEQ Assay, a bias-controlled multiplex PCR, was used to amplify TCRbeta CDR3 regions from genomic DNA. The original pipeline was this. Within the assay, amplification of reference gene primers was used to estimate how many nucleated cells each sample contained. To quantify the absolute abundance of each unique TCRbeta CDR3 rearrangement, sequence reads were collapsed and filtered. For each sample, productive Simpson clonality was calculated as the square root of Simpson's diversity index over productive rearrangements. The source is immuneACCESS, and TCRdb retained only in-frame sequences with V and J called. Part of the clones is not carried over; for the studies checked, unresolved V genes explain less than half of this, and the remainder is unexplained. V, J and clone size were drawn from that table, and D and trimming were deduced from the DNA. This sample is represented by fewer than 200,000 clones; 74% of them were singletons. The ten top clones hold about 3% of the sample.

Collaborating institutions collected whole blood in K2EDTA tubes following their own protocols. For TCRbeta analysis, collaborators shipped samples as frozen whole blood, isolated PBMCs, or DNA extracted from either of those sample types. Inclusive of the bounding cysteine and phenylalanine, the CDR3 is 18 residues long. Of the read, only the CDR3 DNA is kept; its 54 bases are in frame from base 1. The germline V gene encodes CDR1 LGHDT and CDR2 YNNKEL (reference sequence). Trimming removed 1 base from V and 3 bases from J, leaving 19 bases between the germline ends. This TCR was sampled from a woman older than 75 with acute or convalescent COVID-19. The rearrangement joined TRBV3-1 (or the pseudogene TRBV3-2) to TRBJ2-1; the D gene is perhaps TRBD2, from 5 matching bases. Sequenced material: peripheral blood. Read as DNA, the sequence is TGTGCCAGCAGCCAAGTAACCCCTCTAACTAGTCTCTACAATGAGCAGTTCTTC. This codes for CASSQVTPLTSLYNEQFF.